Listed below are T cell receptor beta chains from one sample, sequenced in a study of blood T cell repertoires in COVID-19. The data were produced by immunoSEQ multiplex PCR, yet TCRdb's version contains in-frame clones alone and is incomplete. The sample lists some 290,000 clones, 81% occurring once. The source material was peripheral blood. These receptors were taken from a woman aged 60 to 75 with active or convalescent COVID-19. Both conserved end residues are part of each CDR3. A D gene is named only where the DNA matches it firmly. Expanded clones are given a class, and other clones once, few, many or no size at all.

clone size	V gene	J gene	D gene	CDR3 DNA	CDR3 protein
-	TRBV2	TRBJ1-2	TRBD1	TGTGCCAGCAGTGAAGGGGGGACAGGGCCATCTAACTATGGCTACACCTTC	CASSEGGTGPSNYGYTF
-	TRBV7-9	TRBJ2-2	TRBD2	TGTGCCAGCAGGGGGACTAGCGGGGGACCTGGGACCGGGGAGCTGTTTTTT	CASRGTSGGPGTGELFF
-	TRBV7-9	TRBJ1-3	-	TGTGCCAGCAGCAATCTCGCCGGGAGGTCGGGCTCTGGAAACACCATATATTTT	CASSNLAGRSGSGNTIYF
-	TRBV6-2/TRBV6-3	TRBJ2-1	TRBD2	TGTGCCAGCAGTAGTGCGGGGGGCTCCTACAATGAGCAGTTCTTC	CASSSAGGSYNEQFF
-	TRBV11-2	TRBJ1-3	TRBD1	TGTGCCAGCAGCTTAGGGTTCGGACAGGGCCCTAGCTCTGGAAACACCATATATTTT	CASSLGFGQGPSSGNTIYF
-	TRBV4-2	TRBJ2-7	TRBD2	TGTGCCAGCAGCCAAGGGACTAGCGGGGGGGCCTACGAGCAGTACTTC	CASSQGTSGGAYEQYF
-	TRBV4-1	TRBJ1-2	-	TGCGCCAGCAGCCAAGGGGAGGGGCTTGGCTACACCTTC	CASSQGEGLGYTF
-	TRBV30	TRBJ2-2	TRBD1	TGTGCCTGGGACAGGGGTCCCACCGGGGAGCTGTTTTTT	CAWDRGPTGELFF
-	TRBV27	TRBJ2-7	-	TGTGCCAGCAGTGCGACTAGCTCCTACGAGCAGTACTTC	CASSATSSYEQYF
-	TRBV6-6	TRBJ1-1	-	TGTGCCAGCAGTTACCCGGACATGAGTGAAGCTTTCTTT	CASSYPDMSEAFF
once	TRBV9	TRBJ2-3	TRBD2	TGTGCCAGCGGCGTGACTAGCGGCACAGATACGCAGTATTTT	CASGVTSGTDTQYF
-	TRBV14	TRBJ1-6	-	TGTGCCAGCAGCCAAGTTACCGGGAATTCACCCCTCCACTTT	CASSQVTGNSPLHF
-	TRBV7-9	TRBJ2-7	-	TGTGCCAGCAGCCTAAGACAGCTAGCCTACGAGCAGTACTTC	CASSLRQLAYEQYF
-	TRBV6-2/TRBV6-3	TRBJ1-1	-	TGTGCCAGCAGTTACTCCGGCGGGAACACTGAAGCTTTCTTT	CASSYSGGNTEAFF
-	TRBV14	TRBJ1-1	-	TGTGCCAGCAGGGACCGGACAGAAGTAACTGAAGCTTTCTTT	CASRDRTEVTEAFF
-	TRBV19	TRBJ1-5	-	TGTGCCAGTATGGTATCAACAGGGATAGGTCAGCCCCAGCATTTT	CASMVSTGIGQPQHF
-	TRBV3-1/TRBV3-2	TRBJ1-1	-	TGTGCCAGCAGCCGGGGCCTTATGAACACTGAAGCTTTCTTT	CASSRGLMNTEAFF
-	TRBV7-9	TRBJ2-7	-	TGTGCCAGCAGCCCCCCGAAGGGCAGGGGAAGCGAGCAGTACTTC	CASSPPKGRGSEQYF
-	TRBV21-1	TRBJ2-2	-	TGTGCCAGCAGCAATGGGCGGGGGGTCACCGGGGAGCTGTTTTTT	CASSNGRGVTGELFF
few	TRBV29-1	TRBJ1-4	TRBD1	TGCAGCGTTGTTTTGGGGACGACAGGGCGAAGGGAACTGTTTTTT	CSVVLGTTGRRELFF
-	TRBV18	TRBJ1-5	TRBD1	TGTGCCAGCTCAGGGGGACAGGGAAGCGGACAGCCCCAGCATTTT	CASSGGQGSGQPQHF
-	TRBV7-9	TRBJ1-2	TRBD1	TGTGCCAGCAGCCGAGGGGGCGCGGGGCTTAACTATGGCTACACCTTC	CASSRGGAGLNYGYTF
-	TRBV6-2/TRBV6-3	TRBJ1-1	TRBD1	TGTGCCAGCAGTTACCACCCACCGGACAGGGCGGGCACTGAAGCTTTCTTT	CASSYHPPDRAGTEAFF
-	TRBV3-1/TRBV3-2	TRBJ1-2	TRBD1	TGTGCCAGCAGCCAACGAGGGGGCAGGGTCCCCTATGGCTACACCTTC	CASSQRGGRVPYGYTF
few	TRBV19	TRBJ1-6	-	TGTGCCAGTAGTTTACAGGGCCGTAATTCACCCCTCCACTTT	CASSLQGRNSPLHF
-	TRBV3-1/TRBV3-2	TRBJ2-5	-	TGTGCCAGCAGTTTTGGACTGCCCCAAGAGACCCAGTACTTC	CASSFGLPQETQYF
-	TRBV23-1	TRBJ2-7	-	TGCGCCAGCAGTTCCCGACTCTTTAGCAGCTCCTACGAGCAGTACTTC	CASSSRLFSSSYEQYF
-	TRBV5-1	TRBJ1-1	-	TGCGCCAGCACCTCAATGGTGGTACGCGAGAACACTGAAGCTTTCTTT	CASTSMVVRENTEAFF
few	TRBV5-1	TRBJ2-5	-	TGCGCCAGCAGCAGTCCGGGGTACCAAGAGACCCAGTACTTC	CASSSPGYQETQYF
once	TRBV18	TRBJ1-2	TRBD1	TGTGCCAGCTCACCACCATCAGGGGGCCGATATGGCTACACCTTC	CASSPPSGGRYGYTF
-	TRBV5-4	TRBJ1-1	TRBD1	TGTGCCAGCAGCTCTCACCGGGACAGGCTCCCTGAAGCTTTCTTT	CASSSHRDRLPEAFF
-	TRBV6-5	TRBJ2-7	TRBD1	TGTGCCAGCAGTTACTCCGCAGGGGGTTCTACGGGGCAGTACTTC	CASSYSAGGSTGQYF
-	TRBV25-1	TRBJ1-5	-	TGTGCCAGCAGTCAAGACTTCAATCAGCCCCAGCATTTT	CASSQDFNQPQHF
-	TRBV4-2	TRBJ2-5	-	TGTGCCAGCAGCCAAGCAGGACAGTTGGAGACCCAGTACTTC	CASSQAGQLETQYF
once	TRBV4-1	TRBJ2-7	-	TGCGCCAGCAGCCCTCTCGCGCGGGGTCTCGCCTACGAGCAGTACTTC	CASSPLARGLAYEQYF
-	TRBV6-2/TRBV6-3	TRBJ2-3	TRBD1	TGTGCCAGCAGTTACGGGGACAGGGGAAGAACAGATACGCAGTATTTT	CASSYGDRGRTDTQYF
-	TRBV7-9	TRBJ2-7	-	TGTGCCAGCAGCCTGAGCTCCTACGAGCAGTACTTC	CASSLSSYEQYF
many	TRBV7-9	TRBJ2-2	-	TGTGCCAGCCAATGGGGGACTCCGAACACCGGGGAGCTGTTTTTT	CASQWGTPNTGELFF
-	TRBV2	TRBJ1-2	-	TGTGCCAGCAGTGCGCGGACAGTCAACTATGGCTACACCTTC	CASSARTVNYGYTF
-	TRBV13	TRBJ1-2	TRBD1	TGTGCCAGCAGCTTAGGTGTGACAGGGCCAGTTGGGGGCTACACCTTC	CASSLGVTGPVGGYTF
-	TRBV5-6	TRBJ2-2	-	TGTGCCAGCAGCTTAACTTTCGTTCTTGCCGGGGAGCTGTTTTTT	CASSLTFVLAGELFF
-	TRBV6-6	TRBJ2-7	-	TGTGCCAGCAGTTACGAGTCTAGCACCAACGAGCAGTACTTC	CASSYESSTNEQYF
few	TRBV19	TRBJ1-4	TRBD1	TGTGCCAGTAGGGCCCTGACAGGGGAGAGTGAAAAACTGTTTTTT	CASRALTGESEKLFF